This T cell receptor beta chain is from a study of vaccination and CD4 T cells after COVID-19. On the study more broadly: The study enrolled six male and four female convalescents, two of whom were Hispanic.

TCRdb reprocessed the PCR reads via MiXCR and lists one record per CDR3 protein. The sample lists under 30,000 distinct CDR3 sequences, more than 40% seen once, with about 5.3% in the top ten. This CDR3 has 13 amino acids. CDR1 MGHDK and CDR2 SYGVNS come from the germline V gene. V lost 2 bases, J lost 5 bases, and 2 bases stayed unmatched. Time point in this sample: late sampling 161 to 241 days after vaccination in a few convalescent patients. The source was CD4+ T cells from blood, collected about 7 months after SARS-CoV-2 vaccination. The TCR comes from a human donor who had recovered from COVID-19. V gene TRBV25-1 combines with J gene TRBJ2-5; 7 bases fit TRBD2. CDR3 bases: TGTGCCAGCAGTGAAGCGGGAGTTGAGACCCAGTACTTC. Its translation: CASSEAGVETQYF.